Below are 10 T cell receptor beta chains sequenced from a single sample in a study of control samples from healthy donors and cancer patients (dated by TCRdb to the early 2020s). The library was produced with the immunoSEQ multiplex PCR assay. TCRdb retrieved this table from immuneACCESS and kept in-frame rearrangements only. Not all clones are present; in checked studies, unresolved V genes account for under half, and no reason is known for the remainder. A total of 91,000 or so clones appear in this sample, 90% to 95% of them only once. The ten largest clonotypes hold around 0.9% of the sample. What was sequenced was blood. All receptors derive from a young woman in good health.

This rearrangement joins TRBV5-1 to TRBJ1-4; D is unclear. CDR3 length: 14 amino acids. V was clipped by 0 bases and J by 3 bases, with 6 bases between them. Germline assignment: CDR1 SGHRS and CDR2 YFSETQ. CDR3 sequence (DNA): TGCGCCAGCAGCTTGGAGCGGGCTAATGAAAAACTGTTTTTT. Translating it yields CASSLERANEKLFF.

This chain links TRBV27 with TRBJ2-7, with D possibly being TRBD2 (5 bases). V was clipped by 4 bases and J by 4 bases, with 14 bases between them. The CDR3 runs 14 residues. Germline assignment: CDR1 MNHEY and CDR2 SMNVEV (reference sequence). The CDR3 sequence is CASSSEGDLYEQYF. The CDR3 DNA follows: TGTGCCAGCAGTTCCGAGGGAGATCTATACGAGCAGTACTTC.

This chain joins TRBV27 and TRBJ1-1, with TRBD1 matching over 9 bases. The germline V gene encodes CDR1 MNHEY and CDR2 SMNVEV (reference sequence). J was trimmed by 6 bases and V by 6 bases; bases with no gene match: 5. This CDR3 has 13 amino acids. CDR3 sequence (DNA): TGTGCCAGCAGGAGGGACAGGGTAGCTGAAGCTTTCTTT. It specifies CASRRDRVAEAFF.

The genes are TRBV6-6 and TRBJ2-2; 8 bases fit TRBD1. CDR1 MNHNY and CDR2 SVGAGI come from the germline V gene (reference sequence). V was pared by 2 bases and J by 6 bases, with 5 bases of the junction left unmatched. The CDR3 is 15 residues long. This chain's CDR3 is CASSYGRGQAGELFF. The CDR3 coding sequence is TGTGCCAGCAGTTACGGCAGGGGGCAGGCCGGGGAGCTGTTTTTT.

J is TRBJ1-2 and V is TRBV2; D ambiguous. The CDR3 sequence is 14 residues long. CDR1 and CDR2 (germline): SNHLY, FYNNEI. Between the trimmed V and J ends, which lost 2 bases and 2 bases, there was a span of 9 bases. CDR3 sequence reads: CASSERATNYGYTF. The CDR3 nucleotides are TGTGCCAGCAGTGAAAGGGCCACCAACTATGGCTACACCTTC.

The chain recombines TRBV5-1 with TRBJ2-7; TRBD2 matches 12 bases. The V gene end was trimmed by 0 bases and the J gene end by 2 bases; junction bases not matched to a gene: 3. The CDR3 length is 16 residues. Germline V gene sequence: CDR1 SGHRS, CDR2 YFSETQ. In nucleotides, the CDR3 is TGCGCCAGCAGCTTGGAGGGACTAGCGGGCACCTACGAGCAGTACTTC. This gives the protein CASSLEGLAGTYEQYF.

This rearrangement joins TRBV27 to TRBJ1-2; perhaps TRBD1 as D (5 bases). Trimming took 2 bases from V and 2 from J, leaving 9 bases between them. Germline-derived CDR1 and CDR2 are MNHEY and SMNVEV (reference sequence). The CDR3 runs 14 residues. DNA for the CDR3: TGTGCCAGCAGTTTAGCAGGGCCCAACTATGGCTACACCTTC. It yields the protein CASSLAGPNYGYTF.

Worth noting for this clone: Other DNA sequences in the sample encode the same CDR3. Here the CDR3 reads CASSPGGPSYNEQFF. The CDR3 DNA reads as TGTGCCAGCAGTCCCGGGGGGCCCTCCTACAATGAGCAGTTCTTC. The V and J genes are TRBV27 and TRBJ2-1; tentative D call: TRBD2 (7 bases). CDR3 length: 15 residues. The germline V gene encodes CDR1 MNHEY and CDR2 SMNVEV (reference sequence). V gave up 5 bases and J gave up 0 bases, with 11 bases separating them.

The rearrangement uses TRBV19 and TRBJ1-5, with 7 nucleotides matching TRBD1. This CDR3 region has 15 residues. Germline V gene sequence: CDR1 LNHDA, CDR2 SQIVND (reference sequence). The V segment lost 6 bases and the J segment 1 base; nucleotides outside the gene matches: 6. Written as DNA, the CDR3 is TGTGCCAGTAGAGAGACAGGGCGCAGCAATCAGCCCCAGCATTTT. Protein: CASRETGRSNQPQHF.

The rearrangement uses TRBV30 and TRBJ2-1; TRBD2 agrees at 7 bases. From germline, CDR1 is GTSNPN and CDR2 SVGIG (reference sequence). V lost 5 bases to trimming and J lost 15 bases; unmatched junction nucleotides: 13. The length of the CDR3 is 12 residues. This chain's CDR3 is CAWRKRDPTWFF. In DNA form, the CDR3 reads TGTGCCTGGCGCAAGCGGGACCCAACGTGGTTCTTC.